The 11 T cell receptor beta chains below were found in one sample sequenced in a study of cytomegalovirus exposure and HLA in healthy donors. Clones were sequenced by immunoSEQ multiplex PCR, and TCRdb holds only the in-frame ones, with some missing. This sample has some 59,000 clones, with 80% to 90% found just once. Sequencing input: PBMCs. These TCRs come from a woman aged 18-29 years in good health and CMV-seronegative.

The rearrangement links TRBV9 to TRBJ2-2; weak D call: TRBD1 (6 bases). The CDR3 runs to 15 residues. V was trimmed by 3 bases and J by 3 bases, leaving 12 bases between them. CDR1 SGDLS and CDR2 YYNGEE come from the germline V gene. CDR3 sequence (DNA): TGTGCCAGCAGCGGCTCAGGGGTTCACACCGGGGAGCTGTTTTTT. Its translation is CASSGSGVHTGELFF.

V gene TRBV7-9 combines with J gene TRBJ1-6, with a tentative D call TRBD1 (6 bases). V was pared by 2 bases and J by 10 bases, with 18 bases between. Germline CDR1 reads SEHNR; CDR2 reads FQNEAQ (reference sequence). The CDR3 totals 16 residues. CDR3 sequence: CASSLFGHSTGSPLHF. The DNA for the CDR3 is TGTGCCAGCAGCTTATTCGGACATAGTACAGGGTCACCCCTCCACTTT.

The rearrangement uses TRBV23-1 and TRBJ1-1; D ambiguous. TRBV23-1 is placed among ORFs of uncertain function. Between the trimmed V and J ends, which lost 8 bases and 1 base, there was a span of 11 bases. CDR3 length: 13 amino acids. The chain's CDR3 is CASARLRNTEAFF. Here the CDR3 DNA reads TGCGCCAGCGCGAGACTGAGGAACACTGAAGCTTTCTTT.

In its sample, this clone was seen once. V usage is TRBV7-2 and J usage is TRBJ1-1, with D perhaps matching TRBD1 (5 bases). V lost 5 bases, J lost 0 bases, and 10 bases lay in between. Per germline, CDR1 SGHTA and CDR2 FQGNSA. The CDR3 length is 14 residues. CDR3 nucleotides: TGTGCCAGCAGCCCAGGGACTATGAACACTGAAGCTTTCTTT. This codes for CASSPGTMNTEAFF.

This clone was detected only once. V is TRBV5-6 and J is TRBJ2-1, with 8 positions matching TRBD1. This CDR3 is built from 19 residues. The V gene end was trimmed by 0 bases and the J gene end by 4 bases; junction bases not matched to a gene: 15. CDR1 and CDR2 from the germline V gene are SGHDT and YYEEEE. This CDR3 reads CASSLVAGGLHPSYNEQFF. For the CDR3, the DNA is TGTGCCAGCAGCTTGGTGGCAGGGGGCCTACACCCGTCTTACAATGAGCAGTTCTTC.

The chain combines TRBV2 with TRBJ2-5; D ambiguous. V was cut by 4 bases and J by 5 bases, with 8 bases left in between. The CDR3 has 12 amino acids. Germline-derived CDR1 and CDR2 are SNHLY and FYNNEI. CDR3 coding DNA: TGTGCCAGCAGTGGAGTCGGGGAGACCCAGTACTTC. It yields the protein CASSGVGETQYF.

This sequence joins TRBV5-1 and TRBJ2-3; D uncertain. With 0 bases removed from V and 11 bases from J, the gap between germline ends came to 13 bases. This CDR3 contains 13 residues. Germline loops: CDR1 SGHRS, CDR2 YFSETQ. The CDR3 loop reads CASSLAGSERQYF. DNA of the CDR3: TGCGCCAGCAGCTTGGCCGGGTCCGAAAGGCAGTATTTT.

The V gene is TRBV19, the J gene TRBJ1-3; TRBD1 matches at 10 bases. The CDR3 length is 16 residues. Germline V gives CDR1 LNHDA, CDR2 SQIVND (reference sequence). V shed 10 bases and J 3 bases; nucleotides not matched to a gene: 12. The CDR3: CATSPIRDRGGNTIYF. CDR3 coding DNA: TGTGCCACGAGCCCCATCCGGGACAGGGGTGGAAACACCATATATTTT.

V gene TRBV10-1 combines with J gene TRBJ2-1; tentative D call: TRBD2 (5 bases). V was cut by 9 bases and J by 6 bases, with 15 bases left in between. CDR1 and CDR2 (germline): WNHNN, SYGVQD (reference sequence). The CDR3 has 13 amino acids. CDR3 sequence reads: CASPPGEPNEQFF. The CDR3 nucleotides read TGCGCCAGTCCTCCCGGGGAACCCAATGAGCAGTTCTTC.

The chain combines TRBV7-2 with TRBJ2-1; D may be TRBD1 (6 bases). The CDR3 has 13 residues. Germline values: CDR1 SGHTA, CDR2 FQGNSA. V gave up 4 bases and J gave up 10 bases, with 14 bases separating them. The CDR3 nucleotides are TGTGCCAGCAGCTCCCTTAGGGGGATCGAGCAGTTCTTC. Amino acids: CASSSLRGIEQFF.

The genes are TRBV28 and TRBJ1-2, with a weak D call TRBD1 (5 bases). The CDR3 covers 14 residues. The germline V gene encodes CDR1 MDHEN and CDR2 SYDVKM. The V end lost 4 bases, the J end lost 4 bases, and 13 bases lay between the germline ends. The CDR3 DNA reads as TGTGCCAGCAGTTACGGGGGAGACGGCTATGGCTACACCTTC. This gives the protein CASSYGGDGYGYTF.